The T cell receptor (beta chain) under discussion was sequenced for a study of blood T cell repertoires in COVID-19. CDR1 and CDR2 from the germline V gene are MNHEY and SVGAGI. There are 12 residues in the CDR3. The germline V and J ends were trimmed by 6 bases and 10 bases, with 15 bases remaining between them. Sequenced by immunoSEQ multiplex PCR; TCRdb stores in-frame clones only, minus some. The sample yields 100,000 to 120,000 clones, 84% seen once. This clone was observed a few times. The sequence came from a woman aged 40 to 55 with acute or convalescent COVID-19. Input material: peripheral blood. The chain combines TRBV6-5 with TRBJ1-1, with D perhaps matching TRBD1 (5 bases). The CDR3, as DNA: TGTGCCAGCAGACATTCGGGGGAGGGAGCTTTCTTT. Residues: CASRHSGEGAFF.